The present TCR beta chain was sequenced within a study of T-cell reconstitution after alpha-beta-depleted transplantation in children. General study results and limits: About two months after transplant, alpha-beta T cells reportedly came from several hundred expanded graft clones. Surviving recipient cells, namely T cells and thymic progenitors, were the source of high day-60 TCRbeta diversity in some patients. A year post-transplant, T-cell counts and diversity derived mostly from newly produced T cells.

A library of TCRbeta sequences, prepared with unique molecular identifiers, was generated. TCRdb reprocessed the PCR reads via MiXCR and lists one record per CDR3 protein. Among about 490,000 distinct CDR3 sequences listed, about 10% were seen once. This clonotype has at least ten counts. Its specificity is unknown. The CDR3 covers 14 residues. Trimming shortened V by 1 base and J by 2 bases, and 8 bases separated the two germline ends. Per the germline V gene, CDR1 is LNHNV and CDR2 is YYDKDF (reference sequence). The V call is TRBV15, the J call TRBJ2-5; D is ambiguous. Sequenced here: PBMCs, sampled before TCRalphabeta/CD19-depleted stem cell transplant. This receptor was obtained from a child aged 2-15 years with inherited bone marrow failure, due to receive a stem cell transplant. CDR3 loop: CATSRGLAQETQYF. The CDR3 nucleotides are TGTGCCACCAGCAGAGGGTTAGCACAAGAGACCCAGTACTTC.